This T cell receptor (beta chain) was profiled in a study of T-cell reconstitution after alpha-beta-depleted transplantation in children. Unique molecular identifiers were built into the TCRbeta library. TCRdb independently ran MiXCR on the PCR reads; one entry per CDR3 protein. Of hundreds of thousands of distinct CDR3 sequences listed, roughly 16% were seen once; the top ten hold roughly 40%. This CDR3 region has 12 residues. CDR1 is SQVTM, CDR2 ANQGSEA, per germline. J gave up 9 bases and V 4 bases, and 5 bases lay outside the gene matches. Whole-study results and caveats: T-cell numbers and diversity, one year after transplant, stemmed largely from T cells that were newly produced.

The table lists this clonotype with a few counts. Its specificity is not known. Sequencing was performed on PBMCs, mostly from graft donor cells, taken 360 days after TCRalphabeta/CD19-depleted stem cell transplant. The rearrangement joins TRBV29-1 to TRBJ2-1; 8 nucleotides align to TRBD1. This TCR derives from a male patient aged 2 to 10 who had a stem cell transplant for acute lymphoblastic leukemia, so the T cells may come from the graft donor. CDR3 DNA sequence: TGCAGCGTTGCTACGGACAGGGCTGAGCAGTTCTTC. This translates into CSVATDRAEQFF.